These 32 T cell receptor beta chains came from one sample sequenced in a study of shared clonotypes between healthy human individuals. The assay was immunoSEQ multiplex PCR, and TCRdb's table has in-frame clones only and misses some. The sample contains under 2,500,000 clones, approximately 94% of which appear only once. The sample consisted of naive CD4+ T cells sorted from blood. Subset defined: CD45RA+ positively selected. The receptors were gathered from a man younger than 30 in good health.

The chain carries TRBV30 and TRBJ2-7; 7 bases agree with TRBD1. This CDR3 region has 14 residues. Germline assignment: CDR1 GTSNPN and CDR2 SVGIG (reference sequence). The V and J ends lost 1 base and 1 base, in that order; junction bases with no gene match: 4. The chain's CDR3 is CAWSEGAGSYEQYF. CDR3 bases: TGTGCCTGGAGTGAGGGGGCCGGGTCCTACGAGCAGTACTTC.

This chain joins TRBV27 and TRBJ1-5; perhaps TRBD1 as D (5 bases). The V gene's germline CDR1 is MNHEY and CDR2 SMNVEV (reference sequence). V lost 1 base and J lost 4, with 8 bases in between. The CDR3 consists of 14 residues. This chain's CDR3 is CASSLFGGNQPQHF. DNA for the CDR3: TGTGCCAGCAGTTTATTTGGGGGGAATCAGCCCCAGCATTTT.

The V call is TRBV6-1, the J call TRBJ2-7; TRBD1 aligns across 7 bases. The V segment lost 8 bases and the J segment 3 bases; nucleotides outside the gene matches: 7. The CDR3 extends over 13 amino acids. Germline V gene sequence: CDR1 MNHNS, CDR2 SASEGT. Here the CDR3 reads CASLHRGIYEQYF. CDR3 sequence (DNA): TGTGCCAGCTTACACAGGGGTATCTACGAGCAGTACTTC.

The chain links TRBV2 to TRBJ2-2; TRBD1 agrees at 7 bases. The germline V gene has CDR1 SNHLY and CDR2 FYNNEI. The CDR3 totals 15 residues. The ends lost 7 bases at V and 0 bases at J; junction bases unmatched: 5. The DNA of the CDR3 is TGTGCCAGCATCAGGGACAGCGCGAACACCGGGGAGCTGTTTTTT. Protein product: CASIRDSANTGELFF. Full variable domain (outside the CDR3, taken from reference TRBV2 and TRBJ2-2): EPEVTQTPSHQVTQMGQEVILRCVPISNHLYFYWYRQILGQKVEFLVSFYNNEISEKSEIFDDQFSVERPDGSNFTLKIRSTKLEDSAMYFCASIRDSANTGELFFGEGSRLTVL.

V and J are TRBV30 and TRBJ2-2; a weak D match, TRBD1 (6 bases). The V and J ends lost 4 bases and 3 bases respectively, with 12 bases between them. This CDR3 spans 14 amino acids. Germline CDR1 is GTSNPN and CDR2 is SVGIG (reference sequence). The CDR3 bases are TGTGCCTGGATACACAGGGCCTACACCGGGGAGCTGTTTTTT. It specifies CAWIHRAYTGELFF.

About this clone: A much larger clone lies a single base off, so this may be a read error. Other DNA sequences in the sample encode the same CDR3. The chain combines TRBV7-6 with TRBJ2-5, with D uncertain. The V end was cut by 0 bases, the J end by 4 bases, with 0 bases between. The germline V gene encodes CDR1 SGHVS and CDR2 FNYEAQ. The CDR3 sequence is 11 residues long. DNA of the CDR3: TGTGCCAGCAGCTTAGCAGAGACCCAGTACTTC. Its translation: CASSLAETQYF.

This chain joins TRBV10-2 and TRBJ1-5; perhaps TRBD1 as D (5 bases). Germline values: CDR1 WSHSY, CDR2 SAAADI. The ends were cut back, 4 bases at V and 6 bases at J, with 10 bases in the middle. This CDR3 is 13 amino acids long. CDR3 coding DNA: TGCGCCAGCAGTGTTGCAGGGTTTCAGCCCCAGCATTTT. Translated: CASSVAGFQPQHF.

The chain carries TRBV5-1 and TRBJ2-5, with 9 bases aligning to TRBD1. The CDR3 has 14 amino acids. The germline CDR1 and CDR2 sequences are SGHRS and YFSETQ. J gave up 5 bases and V 5 bases, and 7 bases lay outside the gene matches. The CDR3 DNA reads as TGCGCCAGCAGTAACGGACAGGGGCAGGAGACCCAGTACTTC. Protein product: CASSNGQGQETQYF. The full variable domain, its missing parts supplied by reference TRBV5-1 and TRBJ2-5, is KAGVTQTPRYLIKTRGQQVTLSCSPISGHRSVSWYQQTPGQGLQFLFEYFSETQRNKGNFPGRFSGRQFSNSRSEMNVSTLELGDSALYLCASSNGQGQETQYFGPGTRLLVL.

This chain joins TRBV19 and TRBJ2-1; 10 bases line up with TRBD2. V shed 4 bases and J 7 bases; nucleotides not matched to a gene: 4. Germline CDR1 is LNHDA and CDR2 is SQIVND (reference sequence). This CDR3 is built from 14 residues. The CDR3 is CASSRLAGDNEQFF. CDR3 sequence (DNA): TGTGCCAGTAGTAGGCTAGCGGGAGATAATGAGCAGTTCTTC.

The V and J genes are TRBV9 and TRBJ2-3; D may be TRBD2 (5 bases). CDR1 is SGDLS and CDR2 is YYNGEE in the germline V gene. V was trimmed by 4 bases and J by 4 bases, leaving 19 bases between them. The CDR3 loop spans 16 amino acids. CDR3 bases: TGTGCCAGCAGCCTCTCCACCGGGAAGGTTTCAGATACGCAGTATTTT. Protein sequence: CASSLSTGKVSDTQYF. The full variable domain, rest sourced from reference TRBV9 and TRBJ2-3, is DSGVTQTPKHLITATGQRVTLRCSPRSGDLSVYWYQQSLDQGLQFLIQYYNGEERAKGNILERFSAQQFPDLHSELNLSSLELGDSALYFCASSLSTGKVSDTQYFGPGTRLTVL.

The genes are TRBV10-2 and TRBJ1-1, with a weak D call TRBD1 (5 bases). The CDR3 has 14 residues. Germline V gene sequence: CDR1 WSHSY, CDR2 SAAADI. The V end lost 7 bases, the J end lost 2 bases, and 14 bases lay between the germline ends. The CDR3 protein is CASKLAGGNTEAFF. CDR3 bases: TGCGCCAGCAAACTAGCGGGGGGAAACACTGAAGCTTTCTTT.

This rearrangement joins TRBV6-5 to TRBJ1-2; D is undetermined. V gave up 8 bases and J gave up 4 bases, with 11 bases separating them. The CDR3 consists of 12 residues. CDR1 and CDR2 (germline): MNHEY, SVGAGI. CDR3 coding DNA: TGTGCCAGCGGCCAAGGAGCCTATGGCTACACCTTC. Amino acids: CASGQGAYGYTF.

The chain combines TRBV27 with TRBJ1-6; D unclear. CDR3 length equals 18 residues. The germline gives CDR1 MNHEY, CDR2 SMNVEV (reference sequence). V was pared by 3 bases and J by 0 bases, with 15 bases between. The CDR3 loop is CASSFWRPGSSYNSPLHF. CDR3 nucleotides: TGTGCCAGCAGTTTCTGGCGCCCGGGGAGCTCCTATAATTCACCCCTCCACTTT.

The chain couples TRBV19 to TRBJ1-6; D remains ambiguous. The CDR3 runs to 13 residues. Trimming took off 5 bases at V and 6 bases at J, with 8 bases between the two ends. The V gene's germline CDR1 is LNHDA and CDR2 SQIVND (reference sequence). The CDR3 nucleotides read TGTGCCAGTAGTTTCCGAATTAATTCACCCCTCCACTTT. Amino acids: CASSFRINSPLHF. The complete variable domain, with remaining parts taken from reference TRBV19 and TRBJ1-6, reads DGGITQSPKYLFRKEGQNVTLSCEQNLNHDAMYWYRQDPGQGLRLIYYSQIVNDFQKGDIAEGYSVSREKKESFPLTVTSAQKNPTAFYLCASSFRINSPLHFGNGTRLTVT.

The rearrangement links TRBV7-9 to TRBJ2-7; the D gene is possibly TRBD2 (5 bases). The CDR3 spans 13 residues. V lost 2 bases and J 5 bases, leaving 10 bases between the germline ends. Germline CDR1 and CDR2: SEHNR and FQNEAQ (reference sequence). The CDR3 loop is CASSLFRGHEQYF. In DNA, the CDR3 is TGTGCCAGCAGCTTATTCCGGGGTCACGAGCAGTACTTC.

The rearrangement joins TRBV5-3 to TRBJ2-6; TRBD2 agrees at 8 bases. TRBV5-3 is classed as an ORF, of uncertain function. This CDR3 is 18 amino acids long. V trimming: 0 bases; J trimming: 0 bases; junction bases outside the gene matches: 5. As DNA, the CDR3 is TGTGCCAGAAGCTTGGCCGGGAGGGACAACTCTGGGGCCAACGTCCTGACTTTC. It specifies CARSLAGRDNSGANVLTF.

The chain joins TRBV7-8 to TRBJ2-7; D may be TRBD1 or TRBD2 (6 bases each). This CDR3 contains 15 residues. V gave up 5 bases and J gave up 1 base, with 15 bases separating them. Germline CDR1 reads SGHVS; CDR2 reads FQNEAQ. CDR3 sequence: CASSPGAVPSYEQYF. Here the CDR3 DNA reads TGTGCCAGCAGCCCGGGGGCCGTACCTTCCTACGAGCAGTACTTC.

The chain carries TRBV10-3 and TRBJ1-2, with a weak D call TRBD1 (5 bases). Trimming removed 3 bases from V and 4 bases from J, with 18 bases in between. The CDR3 spans 16 residues. Germline-derived CDR1 and CDR2 are ENHRY and SYGVKD. The CDR3 here is CAISDGSGLQSYGYTF. CDR3 in DNA: TGTGCCATCAGTGACGGGTCGGGACTCCAAAGCTATGGCTACACCTTC.

In the case of this clone: This same CDR3 is encoded by further DNA sequences in the sample. This chain connects TRBV5-1 to TRBJ2-5, with 7 bases matching TRBD1. The V gene end was trimmed by 3 bases and the J gene end by 2 bases; junction bases not matched to a gene: 4. The length of the CDR3 is 14 residues. Germline CDR1 reads SGHRS; CDR2 reads YFSETQ. The CDR3 sequence is CASSSGTAQETQYF. Written as DNA, the CDR3 is TGCGCCAGCAGCTCCGGGACAGCACAAGAGACCCAGTACTTC.

The rearrangement links TRBV5-4 to TRBJ1-2, with 7 bases aligning to TRBD1. Germline CDR1 reads SGHNT; CDR2 reads YYREEE (reference sequence). V gave up 5 bases and J gave up 8 bases; unmatched junction bases: 12. The CDR3 spans 14 residues. The CDR3: CASRNKGQMMGYTF. The CDR3 DNA is TGTGCCAGCAGAAACAAGGGACAGATGATGGGCTACACCTTC.

The gene calls are TRBV6-6 and TRBJ1-5; D call uncertain. Germline V gene lookup returns CDR1 MNHNY and CDR2 SVGAGI (reference sequence). This CDR3 is built from 13 residues. Trimming left V 2 bases short and J 6 bases short, with 8 bases between. The CDR3 loop reads CASSYTASQPQHF. The CDR3 DNA follows: TGTGCCAGCAGTTACACCGCCTCTCAGCCCCAGCATTTT.

J is TRBJ1-1 and V is TRBV6-6; 8 nucleotides agree with TRBD1. Germline V gene sequence: CDR1 MNHNY, CDR2 SVGAGI (reference sequence). This CDR3 region has 12 residues. After removal of 6 bases from V and 9 bases from J, the junction contained 6 bases not matched to a gene. The CDR3 DNA follows: TGTGCCAGCAGCCTAACAGGGGGTAAAGCTTTCTTT. Protein product: CASSLTGGKAFF.

V and J are TRBV19 and TRBJ1-1, with D unresolved. Germline V gene sequence: CDR1 LNHDA, CDR2 SQIVND (reference sequence). The CDR3 loop spans 13 amino acids. Trimming stripped 5 bases from V and 7 bases from J, with 14 bases between. The CDR3 DNA reads TGTGCCAGTAGTTTGCTGATGGGATTTGAAGCTTTCTTT. Translated: CASSLLMGFEAFF.

J is TRBJ1-1 and V is TRBV27; D is undetermined. The germline gives CDR1 MNHEY, CDR2 SMNVEV (reference sequence). The CDR3 length is 14 residues. Trimming left V 2 bases short and J 1 base short, with 8 bases between. The CDR3 region has the DNA TGTGCCAGCAGTTTAGAAACAAGGAACACTGAAGCTTTCTTT. Translation gives CASSLETRNTEAFF.

The chain employs TRBV5-1 and TRBJ1-1, with D tentatively TRBD1 (5 bases). The CDR3 extends over 13 amino acids. V dropped 4 bases and J dropped 4 bases, with 11 bases sitting between them. Per germline, CDR1 SGHRS and CDR2 YFSETQ. The DNA of the CDR3 is TGCGCCAGCAGCCCAACCGGGACCACTGAAGCTTTCTTT. Its translation is CASSPTGTTEAFF.

This clone was observed once. The V and J genes are TRBV19 and TRBJ1-2; 7 bases agree with TRBD1. The CDR3 is 15 amino acids. Germline V lookup: CDR1 LNHDA, CDR2 SQIVND (reference sequence). The V segment lost 5 bases and the J segment 3 bases; nucleotides outside the gene matches: 9. The CDR3 coding sequence is TGTGCCAGTAGTCTCGGCGCAGGGGGTGACTATGGCTACACCTTC. It codes for CASSLGAGGDYGYTF.

The CDR3 sequence is CASSPQGAHGTDTQYF. The CDR3 DNA follows: TGTGCCAGCTCACCACAGGGGGCGCACGGCACAGATACGCAGTATTTT. This chain joins TRBV18 and TRBJ2-3; 7 bases are a match to TRBD1. The CDR3 loop spans 16 amino acids. Germline V gene sequence: CDR1 KGHSH, CDR2 LQKENI. V gave up 1 base and J gave up 1 base; unmatched junction bases: 5.

This clone was observed a single time. The CDR3 DNA sequence: TGTGCCAGCAGCTTAAGGACGGGGATTAATGAAAAACTGTTTTTT. Translation gives CASSLRTGINEKLFF. The chain combines TRBV7-2 with TRBJ1-4; D is unresolved. CDR1 SGHTA and CDR2 FQGNSA come from the germline V gene. Trimming left V 2 bases short and J 4 bases short, with 11 bases between. The CDR3 spans 15 residues. Complete variable domain (other parts from reference TRBV7-2 and TRBJ1-4): GAGVSQSPSNKVTEKGKDVELRCDPISGHTALYWYRQSLGQGLEFLIYFQGNSAPDKSGLPSDRFSAERTGGSVSTLTIQRTQQEDSAVYLCASSLRTGINEKLFFGSGTQLSVL.

The chain has TRBV7-6 and TRBJ1-1; D possibly corresponds to TRBD1 (6 bases). The CDR3 totals 12 residues. Trimming shortened V by 4 bases and J by 5 bases, and 8 bases separated the two germline ends. Germline CDR1 reads SGHVS; CDR2 reads FNYEAQ. DNA for the CDR3: TGTGCCAGCAGCTCTACAGGGACTGAAGCTTTCTTT. As protein: CASSSTGTEAFF.

The chain employs TRBV25-1 and TRBJ2-6; TRBD1 aligns across 7 bases. CDR1 and CDR2 from the germline V gene are MGHDK and SYGVNS. The CDR3 spans 15 residues. Losses at the gene ends were 3 bases for V and 4 bases for J; bases not matched to a gene: 3. CDR3 amino acids: CASSDPGQGANVLTF. The CDR3 region has the DNA TGTGCCAGCAGTGACCCGGGACAGGGGGCCAACGTCCTGACTTTC.

The DNA for the CDR3 is TGTGCCAGCAGCCAAATGGACAGGGCCACCTACAATGAGCAGTTCTTC. Translating gives CASSQMDRATYNEQFF. The chain is built from TRBV14 and TRBJ2-1; TRBD1 aligns across 8 bases. Germline-derived CDR1 and CDR2 are SGHDN and FVKESK. The CDR3 sequence is 16 residues long. Trimming took 2 bases from V and 2 from J; bases not matched to a gene: 5.

This rearrangement joins TRBV19 to TRBJ1-6; D is undetermined. CDR3 length: 17 amino acids. Germline values: CDR1 LNHDA, CDR2 SQIVND (reference sequence). The V end was cut by 1 base, the J end by 1 base, with 11 bases between. Written as DNA, the CDR3 is TGTGCCAGTAGTATAGTAGTTGGAATTTCCTATAATTCACCCCTCCACTTT. This sequence encodes CASSIVVGISYNSPLHF.